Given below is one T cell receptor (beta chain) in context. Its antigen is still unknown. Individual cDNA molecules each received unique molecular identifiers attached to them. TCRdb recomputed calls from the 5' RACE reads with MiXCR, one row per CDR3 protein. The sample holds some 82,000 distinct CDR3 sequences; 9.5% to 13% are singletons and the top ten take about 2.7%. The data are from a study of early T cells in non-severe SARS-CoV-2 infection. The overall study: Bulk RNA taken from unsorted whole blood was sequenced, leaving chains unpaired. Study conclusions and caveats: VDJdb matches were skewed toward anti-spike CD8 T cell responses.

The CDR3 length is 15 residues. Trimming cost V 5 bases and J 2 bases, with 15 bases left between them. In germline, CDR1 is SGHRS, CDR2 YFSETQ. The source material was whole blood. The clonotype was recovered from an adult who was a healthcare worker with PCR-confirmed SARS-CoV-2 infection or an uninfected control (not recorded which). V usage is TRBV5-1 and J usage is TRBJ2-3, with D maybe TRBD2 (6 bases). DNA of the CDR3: TGCGCCAGCAGTCTCGAGCGGGCCGACACAGATACGCAGTATTTT. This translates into CASSLERADTDTQYF.